Listed here are 9 T cell receptor beta chains from one sample, sequenced in a study of blood T cell repertoires in COVID-19. The protocol was immunoSEQ multiplex PCR, while the TCRdb copy is restricted to in-frame clones and leaves out a portion. The sample carries some 190,000 clones, approximately 82% recorded once. Sequencing was carried out using peripheral blood. The receptors were gathered from an elderly woman with active or convalescent COVID-19.

The gene calls are TRBV5-1 and TRBJ2-1; 14 positions agree with TRBD2. Per the germline V gene, CDR1 is SGHRS and CDR2 is YFSETQ. V shed 4 bases and J 7 bases; nucleotides not matched to a gene: 7. The CDR3 has 16 amino acids. The CDR3 coding sequence is TGCGCCAGCAGCATGCTGGGACTAGCGGGAGATAATGAGCAGTTCTTC. It codes for CASSMLGLAGDNEQFF.

This clone turned up a few times. The CDR3 region is CASSVTGGYGYTF. CDR3 coding DNA: TGTGCCAGCAGCGTGACAGGGGGCTATGGCTACACCTTC. V and J are TRBV2 and TRBJ1-2; TRBD1 agrees at 9 bases. The CDR3 runs to 13 residues. Germline V gene data show CDR1 as SNHLY and CDR2 as FYNNEI. The V segment lost 6 bases and the J segment 4 bases; nucleotides outside the gene matches: 3. Full variable domain (remainder filled in from reference TRBV2 and TRBJ1-2): EPEVTQTPSHQVTQMGQEVILRCVPISNHLYFYWYRQILGQKVEFLVSFYNNEISEKSEIFDDQFSVERPDGSNFTLKIRSTKLEDSAMYFCASSVTGGYGYTFGSGTRLTVV.

This clone was counted a few times. This rearrangement joins TRBV4-1 to TRBJ1-1; possible D gene TRBD1, 6 bases. CDR3 length equals 17 residues. The germline gives CDR1 MGHRA, CDR2 YSYEKL. V gave up 1 base and J gave up 11 bases, with 26 bases separating them. The CDR3 DNA reads TGCGCCAGCAGCCAAGGCAACTCCCTTAGGGACACCCGACGGGCTTTCTTT. Translating it yields CASSQGNSLRDTRRAFF.

V usage is TRBV10-3 and J usage is TRBJ1-3, with D possibly TRBD1 on 5 matching bases. In germline, CDR1 is ENHRY, CDR2 SYGVKD. V lost 6 bases to trimming and J lost 0 bases, with 12 bases between them. This CDR3 contains 15 residues. The CDR3 coding sequence is TGTGCCATCAGACTGGACACGCGCTCTGGAAACACCATATATTTT. Translating gives CAIRLDTRSGNTIYF.

This chain links TRBV2 with TRBJ1-4; 8 bases match TRBD1. Per the germline V gene, CDR1 is SNHLY and CDR2 is FYNNEI. CDR3 length: 14 amino acids. The junction had 4 bases not matched to a gene; V was cut back by 6 bases and J by 4 bases. CDR3 in DNA: TGTGCCAGCAGCCTAGACAGGGGTAATGAAAAACTGTTTTTT. This gives the protein CASSLDRGNEKLFF. Full variable domain (remainder filled in from reference TRBV2 and TRBJ1-4): EPEVTQTPSHQVTQMGQEVILRCVPISNHLYFYWYRQILGQKVEFLVSFYNNEISEKSEIFDDQFSVERPDGSNFTLKIRSTKLEDSAMYFCASSLDRGNEKLFFGSGTQLSVL.

The V and J genes are TRBV2 and TRBJ1-5, with 8 bases identical to TRBD1. Germline lookup yields CDR1 SNHLY and CDR2 FYNNEI. The CDR3 is 18 amino acids. V shed 1 base and J 4 bases; nucleotides not matched to a gene: 12. The CDR3 DNA is TGTGCCAGCAGTGAAGGGGCAGGGGGCGCCTTCGGAAATCAGCCCCAGCATTTT. Translating it yields CASSEGAGGAFGNQPQHF.

There are a few counts of this clone. This chain joins TRBV9 and TRBJ2-7, with 7 bases aligning to TRBD1. Per the germline V gene, CDR1 is SGDLS and CDR2 is YYNGEE. V was clipped by 2 bases and J by 5 bases; unmatched bases: 7. CDR3 length: 14 amino acids. CDR3 protein: CASSVYGDSHEQYF. The CDR3 DNA reads TGTGCCAGCAGCGTTTATGGGGACAGCCACGAGCAGTACTTC.

The genes are TRBV5-1 and TRBJ2-1, with TRBD2 identical over 9 bases. Trimming removed 4 bases from V and 0 bases from J; junction bases left unmatched: 2. Germline CDR1 is SGHRS and CDR2 is YFSETQ. The CDR3 is 15 residues long. The CDR3 here is CASSISGSSYNEQFF. CDR3 nucleotide sequence: TGCGCCAGCAGCATTAGCGGGAGCTCCTACAATGAGCAGTTCTTC.

The chain carries TRBV12-3 or TRBV12-4 and TRBJ1-5, with 7 nucleotides matching TRBD1. There are 13 residues in the CDR3. The V gene end was trimmed by 6 bases and the J gene end by 7 bases; junction bases not matched to a gene: 6. CDR3: CASSRDRVQPQHF. CDR3 nucleotides: TGTGCCAGCAGCCGTGACAGGGTCCAGCCCCAGCATTTT.